The entry that follows covers one T cell receptor beta chain sequence. The authors reverse transcribed roughly 0.5 to 1 ug RNA with random hexamers. A multiplex approach, immunoSEQ multiplex PCR, amplified TCR beta CDR3 across 54 Vbeta and 13 Jbeta. TCRdb processed the immunoSEQ multiplex PCR reads anew with MiXCR; each CDR3 protein has one entry. The table includes more than 55,000 distinct CDR3 sequences, roughly 95% detected once. The data were obtained in a study of CD8 T cells in Susac syndrome. The germline CDR1 and CDR2 sequences are DFQATT and SNEGSKA (reference sequence). The junction had 13 bases not matched to a gene; V was cut back by 4 bases and J by 9 bases. This CDR3 has 15 residues.

This TCR came from a human donor with multiple sclerosis. The specimen was CD4+ T cells from PBMCs. The gene calls are TRBV20-1 and TRBJ1-5; 9 nucleotides agree with TRBD1. In DNA, the CDR3 is TGCAGTGCTATCCAGGACAGGGGCGCAACTTCGCCCCAGCATTTT. Translated, it gives CSAIQDRGATSPQHF.